A selection of T cell receptor beta chains follows, all from one sample in a study of Ad26.COV2.S vaccination and SARS-CoV-2 variants. The data were produced by immunoSEQ multiplex PCR, yet TCRdb's version contains in-frame clones alone and is incomplete. The sample has hundreds of thousands of clones, 89% seen once. Sequencing used peripheral blood, obtained in a trial of Ad26.COV2.S vaccine versus placebo. These receptors came from a person between 18 and 65 years old who received the Ad26.COV2.S COVID-19 vaccine or a placebo. Both conserved end residues are part of each CDR3. The order of the fields is clone size, V gene, D gene, J gene, CDR3 protein, CDR3 DNA. The D gene is left open where the match is weak. Some rows have no size entry. The others give once, few or many, or a class for an expanded clone.

few	TRBV6-5	NA	TRBJ1-1	CASSYNGVTEAFF	TGTGCCAGCAGTTACAACGGGGTGACTGAAGCTTTCTTT
NA	TRBV6-5	NA	TRBJ1-2	CASSYSVTGYGYTF	TGTGCCAGCAGTTACTCGGTGACAGGCTATGGCTACACCTTC
NA	TRBV12-3/TRBV12-4	NA	TRBJ2-1	CASSKQGRNEQFF	TGTGCCAGCAGCAAACAGGGTAGGAATGAGCAGTTCTTC
NA	TRBV25-1	TRBD1	TRBJ2-2	CASKEDRGYTGELFF	TGTGCCAGCAAGGAAGACAGGGGGTACACCGGGGAGCTGTTTTTT
NA	TRBV30	TRBD1	TRBJ1-2	CAWLRDRVSYGYTF	TGTGCCTGGCTCCGAGACAGGGTATCGTATGGCTACACCTTC
NA	TRBV7-8	TRBD2	TRBJ2-1	CASSRGTSGTNEQFF	TGTGCCAGCAGCAGAGGGACTAGCGGGACCAATGAGCAGTTCTTC
NA	TRBV30	NA	TRBJ1-6	CAWSGGVAFNSPLHF	TGTGCCTGGAGTGGTGGAGTGGCTTTTAATTCACCCCTCCACTTT
NA	TRBV7-9	TRBD2	TRBJ2-1	CASSLPGLAGGDNEQFF	TGTGCCAGCAGCTTACCGGGACTAGCGGGAGGGGACAATGAGCAGTTCTTC
NA	TRBV4-1	NA	TRBJ2-3	CASSQGPADTQYF	TGCGCCAGCAGCCAAGGCCCGGCAGATACGCAGTATTTT
NA	TRBV7-2	TRBD2	TRBJ2-3	CASSTSGGATDTQYF	TGTGCCAGCAGCACTAGCGGGGGGGCAACAGATACGCAGTATTTT
NA	TRBV30	NA	TRBJ2-7	CAWEGPGSYEQYF	TGTGCCTGGGAGGGGCCGGGCTCCTACGAGCAGTACTTC
NA	TRBV3-1/TRBV3-2	NA	TRBJ1-5	CASSQGEHQPQHF	TGTGCCAGCAGCCAAGGGGAGCATCAGCCCCAGCATTTT
NA	TRBV6-6	NA	TRBJ2-1	CASRTPPNEQFF	TGTGCCAGCAGGACACCCCCCAATGAGCAGTTCTTC
NA	TRBV18	TRBD2	TRBJ2-5	CASSLEGLAVGTQYF	TGTGCCAGCTCACTGGAGGGACTAGCGGTTGGGACCCAGTACTTC
NA	TRBV30	NA	TRBJ2-6	CAWTGSSGANVLTF	TGTGCCTGGACTGGGTCTTCTGGGGCCAACGTCCTGACTTTC
once	TRBV2	NA	TRBJ2-1	CATRVGLAPYNEQFF	TGTGCCACCCGGGTAGGGCTAGCCCCCTACAATGAGCAGTTCTTC
NA	TRBV5-1	NA	TRBJ2-5	CASSLGVPEGETQYF	TGCGCCAGCAGCCTTGGTGTCCCAGAGGGAGAGACCCAGTACTTC
NA	TRBV5-6	TRBD1	TRBJ2-1	CASSPRRTGGNEQFF	TGTGCCAGCAGCCCCCGGCGGACAGGGGGCAATGAGCAGTTCTTC
NA	TRBV7-9	NA	TRBJ1-6	CASSSTASSYNSPLHF	TGTGCCAGCAGCTCGACAGCGAGCTCCTATAATTCACCCCTCCACTTT
NA	TRBV5-1	NA	TRBJ2-7	CASSSAIGTAAYEQYF	TGCGCCAGCAGCTCAGCCATTGGGACCGCCGCCTACGAGCAGTACTTC
NA	TRBV7-9	TRBD1	TRBJ1-2	CASSIYQGVPYGYTF	TGTGCCAGCAGCATTTACCAGGGGGTCCCCTATGGCTACACCTTC
once	TRBV7-7	NA	TRBJ2-5	CASSLNSQGQETQYF	TGTGCTAGCAGCTTAAACTCTCAGGGACAAGAGACCCAGTACTTC
NA	TRBV27	NA	TRBJ1-1	CASSSKTGQNTEAFF	TGTGCCAGCAGCAGCAAGACAGGACAGAACACTGAAGCTTTCTTT
NA	TRBV11-3	NA	TRBJ2-7	CASSLGPGDYYEQYF	TGTGCCAGCAGCTTAGGCCCAGGGGATTATTACGAGCAGTACTTC
NA	TRBV14	NA	TRBJ1-1	CASSQDLVGGGTEAFF	TGTGCCAGCAGCCAAGATCTGGTCGGGGGCGGGACTGAAGCTTTCTTT
NA	TRBV4-1	NA	TRBJ1-4	CASSPGQEEKLFF	TGCGCCAGCAGCCCAGGACAAGAAGAAAAACTGTTTTTT
NA	TRBV24-1	NA	TRBJ2-2	CATRDSGTGELFF	TGTGCCACCAGAGATAGCGGCACCGGGGAGCTGTTTTTT
once	TRBV6-1	NA	TRBJ1-5	CASSELSLGTPQHF	TGTGCCAGCAGTGAACTATCCCTCGGGACGCCCCAGCATTTT
few	TRBV30	NA	TRBJ2-7	CAWSVSGDEQYF	TGTGCCTGGAGTGTATCCGGGGACGAGCAGTACTTC
NA	TRBV30	NA	TRBJ1-1	CALGGRGGTEAFF	TGTGCCTTGGGAGGGAGGGGTGGAACTGAAGCTTTCTTT
NA	TRBV7-9	NA	TRBJ2-7	CASSLGQVRDEQYF	TGTGCCAGCAGCTTAGGACAGGTCCGGGACGAGCAGTACTTC
NA	TRBV10-1	NA	TRBJ1-1	CASSESNPGLAFF	TGCGCCAGCAGTGAGTCGAATCCGGGTTTGGCTTTCTTT
NA	TRBV11-3	TRBD2	TRBJ2-2	CASSLGGTTYTGELFF	TGTGCCAGCAGCCTCGGGGGGACTACTTACACCGGGGAGCTGTTTTTT
NA	TRBV7-9	NA	TRBJ1-2	CASSFRTENYGYTF	TGTGCCAGCAGCTTCCGGACAGAGAACTATGGCTACACCTTC
NA	TRBV6-1	TRBD2	TRBJ2-1	CASSEAEKGWFGGRSDEQFF	TGTGCCAGCAGTGAAGCGGAGAAAGGGTGGTTCGGCGGGAGATCCGATGAGCAGTTCTTC
NA	TRBV19	NA	TRBJ2-5	CASKSVGTQETQYF	TGTGCCAGTAAGAGTGTCGGCACCCAAGAGACCCAGTACTTC
NA	TRBV6-2/TRBV6-3	NA	TRBJ2-3	CASSYSARGDTQYF	TGTGCCAGCAGTTACTCGGCGAGAGGAGATACGCAGTATTTT
NA	TRBV18	TRBD1	TRBJ2-7	CASHLGQESYEQYF	TGTGCCAGCCACCTGGGACAGGAATCCTACGAGCAGTACTTC
few	TRBV30	NA	TRBJ2-3	CAWSVSKGVVDTQYF	TGTGCCTGGAGTGTTTCTAAGGGGGTGGTAGATACGCAGTATTTT
NA	TRBV2	TRBD1	TRBJ1-1	CASSQRTGDEAFF	TGTGCCAGCAGTCAACGGACAGGGGATGAAGCTTTCTTT
few	TRBV18	NA	TRBJ1-5	CASSPTGNRNQPQHF	TGTGCCAGCTCACCAACGGGCAACCGGAATCAGCCCCAGCATTTT
many	TRBV19	NA	TRBJ2-5	CASSIESGQLQETQYF	TGTGCCAGTAGTATAGAATCTGGACAACTCCAAGAGACCCAGTACTTC
NA	TRBV11-2	NA	TRBJ1-5	CASSLEGYSNQPQHF	TGTGCCAGCAGCTTAGAGGGCTACTCCAATCAGCCCCAGCATTTT
NA	TRBV30	TRBD1	TRBJ2-5	CASQPGQPQETQYF	TGTGCCTCCCAACCGGGACAGCCCCAAGAGACCCAGTACTTC
once	TRBV30	NA	TRBJ2-5	CAWSVRPRETQYF	TGTGCCTGGAGTGTAAGGCCCAGAGAGACCCAGTACTTC
NA	TRBV29-1	TRBD1	TRBJ1-2	CSVWTGTNYGYTF	TGCAGCGTTTGGACAGGGACCAACTATGGCTACACCTTC
NA	TRBV11-1	NA	TRBJ1-1	CASSLAGGNTEAFF	TGTGCCAGCAGCTTAGCGGGGGGAAACACTGAAGCTTTCTTT
NA	TRBV6-5	NA	TRBJ2-3	CASSYVEGQNTDTQYF	TGTGCCAGCAGTTACGTCGAGGGCCAAAACACAGATACGCAGTATTTT
NA	TRBV6-2/TRBV6-3	NA	TRBJ1-4	CASSSRGEKLFF	TGTGCCAGCAGTTCGCGGGGGGAAAAACTGTTTTTT
NA	TRBV6-4	NA	TRBJ2-1	CATQSGGGEQFF	TGTGCCACCCAATCAGGGGGAGGTGAGCAGTTCTTC
once	TRBV21-1	NA	TRBJ2-1	CASLGTSGQEQFF	TGTGCCAGCCTCGGGACTAGCGGTCAGGAGCAGTTCTTC